A single T cell receptor beta chain is shown here with its context. Its matching antigen is unknown. This entry comes from a study of cytotoxic CD8 clonotypes in ibrutinib-treated CLL. General study points: Clonality, elevated at ibrutinib response, dropped back toward baseline at progression. Sustained-remission and progressing patients diverged in sampling times.

Using immunoSEQ multiplex PCR, the repertoire was profiled, and TCRdb retains in-frame clones only, with some absent. The table records some 300,000 clones, more than 65% of them present only once. The trim removed 8 bases at V and 7 bases at J, leaving 9 bases unmatched. The CDR3 sequence is 13 residues long. Germline values: CDR1 MGHDK, CDR2 SYGVNS. Sequences were derived from PBMCs, sampled before ibrutinib treatment. The source is a human donor with chronic lymphocytic leukemia. The genes are TRBV25-1 and TRBJ2-3, with TRBD2 matching 7 bases. The CDR3 DNA reads TGTGCCAGCCGAAGGGCGGGAGTTAATACGCAGTATTTT. The encoded protein is CASRRAGVNTQYF. The variable domain in full, with the rest retrieved from reference TRBV25-1 and TRBJ2-3, is EADIYQTPRYLVIGTGKKITLECSQTMGHDKMYWYQQDPGMELHLIHYSYGVNSTEKGDLSSESTVSRIRTEHFPLTLESARPSHTSQYLCASRRAGVNTQYFGPGTRLTVL.